This T cell receptor beta chain was profiled in a study of T cell responses to AZD1222 COVID-19 vaccine. Points from the study as a whole: A rise in Spike-specific TCR breadth and depth followed two AZD1222 doses. Along spike, vaccine-associated CD4 TCRs were found throughout, with dominance at 160-218 and 743-854.

Note on this clone: Its antigen is not known.

Germline V gene lookup returns CDR1 LGHDT and CDR2 YNNKEL (reference sequence). The ends were cut back, 2 bases at V and 4 bases at J, with 14 bases in the middle. This CDR3 is 15 amino acids long. Profiling relied on immunoSEQ multiplex PCR, and the TCRdb table lists in-frame clones only, not all of them. The sample contains around 150,000 clones, 90% to 95% of which appear only once. This sample comprised peripheral blood, obtained 28 days after the second AZD1222 dose. The rearrangement uses TRBV3-1 (or the pseudogene TRBV3-2) and TRBJ1-2; TRBD1 might be the D (5 bases). The sequence came from an adult who received the AZD1222 COVID-19 vaccine. The CDR3 coding sequence is TGTGCCAGCAGCCAAACCCTCAGGGAGGGCTATGGCTACACCTTC. Residues: CASSQTLREGYGYTF.